The clone carrying this T cell receptor beta chain came up a few times. This table comes from immunoSEQ multiplex PCR, and its TCRdb copy is limited to in-frame clones, with some not included. The table lists about 710,000 clones, about two thirds of them singletons. The data are from a study of shared clonotypes between healthy human individuals. The receptor was derived from a woman under 40 in good health. Input material: memory CD4+ T cells sorted from blood. Subset specified: CD45RA-negative fraction.

CDR3 DNA sequence: TGTGCCAGCAGCTTAAGGACTGAAGGAACAGATACGCAGTATTTT. Its translation is CASSLRTEGTDTQYF. The V and J genes are TRBV7-9 and TRBJ2-3, with D perhaps matching TRBD2 (5 bases). Germline V gene data show CDR1 as SEHNR and CDR2 as FQNEAQ (reference sequence). V was pared by 2 bases and J by 3 bases, with 12 bases between. The length of the CDR3 is 15 residues.